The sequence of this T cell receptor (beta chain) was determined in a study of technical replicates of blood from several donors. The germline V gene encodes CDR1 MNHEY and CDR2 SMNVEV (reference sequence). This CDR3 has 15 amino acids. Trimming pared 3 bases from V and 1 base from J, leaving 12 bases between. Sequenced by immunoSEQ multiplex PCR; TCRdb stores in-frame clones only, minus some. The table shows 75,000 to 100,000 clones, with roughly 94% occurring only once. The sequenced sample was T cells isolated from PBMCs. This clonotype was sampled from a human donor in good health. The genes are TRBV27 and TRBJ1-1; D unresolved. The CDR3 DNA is TGTGCCAGCAGTTTGTTCGGTATCCCGAACACTGAAGCTTTCTTT. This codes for CASSLFGIPNTEAFF.